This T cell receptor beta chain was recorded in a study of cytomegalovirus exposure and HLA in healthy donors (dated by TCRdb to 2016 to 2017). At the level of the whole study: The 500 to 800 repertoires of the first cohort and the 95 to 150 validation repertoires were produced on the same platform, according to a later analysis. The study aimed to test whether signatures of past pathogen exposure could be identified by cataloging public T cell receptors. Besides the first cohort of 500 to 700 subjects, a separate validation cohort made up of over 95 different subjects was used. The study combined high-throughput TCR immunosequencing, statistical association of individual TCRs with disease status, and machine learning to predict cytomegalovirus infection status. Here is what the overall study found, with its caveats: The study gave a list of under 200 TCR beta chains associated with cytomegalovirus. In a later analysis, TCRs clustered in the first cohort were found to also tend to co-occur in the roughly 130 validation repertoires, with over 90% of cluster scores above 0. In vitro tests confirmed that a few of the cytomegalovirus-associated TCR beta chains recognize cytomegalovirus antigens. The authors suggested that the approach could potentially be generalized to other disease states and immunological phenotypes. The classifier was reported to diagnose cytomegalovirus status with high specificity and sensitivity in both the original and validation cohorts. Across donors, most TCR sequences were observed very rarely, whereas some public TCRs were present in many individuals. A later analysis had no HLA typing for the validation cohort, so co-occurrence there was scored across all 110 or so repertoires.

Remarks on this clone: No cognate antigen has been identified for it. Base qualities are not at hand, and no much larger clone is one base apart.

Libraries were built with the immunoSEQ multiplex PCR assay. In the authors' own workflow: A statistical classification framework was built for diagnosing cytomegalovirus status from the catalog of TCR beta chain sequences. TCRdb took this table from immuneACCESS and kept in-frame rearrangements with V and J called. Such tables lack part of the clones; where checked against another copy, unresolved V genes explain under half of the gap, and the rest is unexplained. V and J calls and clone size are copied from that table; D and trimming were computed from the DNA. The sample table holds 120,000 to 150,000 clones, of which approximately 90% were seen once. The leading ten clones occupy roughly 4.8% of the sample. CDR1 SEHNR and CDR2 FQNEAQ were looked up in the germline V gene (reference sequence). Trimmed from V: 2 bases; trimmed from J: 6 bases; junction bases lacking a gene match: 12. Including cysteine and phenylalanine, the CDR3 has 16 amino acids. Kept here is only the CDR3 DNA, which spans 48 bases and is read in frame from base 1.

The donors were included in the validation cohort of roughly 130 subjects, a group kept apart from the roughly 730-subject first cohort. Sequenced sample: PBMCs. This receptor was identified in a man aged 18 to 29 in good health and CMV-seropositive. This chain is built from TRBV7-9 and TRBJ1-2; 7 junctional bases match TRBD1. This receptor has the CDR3 CASSLLGTGTANGYTF. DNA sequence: TGTGCCAGCAGCTTATTAGGGACCGGGACAGCTAATGGCTACACCTTC.